This T cell receptor (beta chain) was recovered during a study of pediatric ulcerative colitis. One to two pinch biopsies were taken from the rectum during colonoscopy. Method: immunoSEQ multiplex PCR; TCRdb's copy keeps in-frame clones and lacks some. The profile covers approximately 40,000 clones, with 55% to 85% appearing a single time and around 0.74% taken by the ten largest. Germline V gene lookup returns CDR1 SGHRS and CDR2 YFSETQ. V was clipped by 7 bases and J by 3 bases, with 20 bases between them. The length of the CDR3 is 15 residues. The specimen sequenced was gut tissue. The gene calls are TRBV5-1 and TRBJ2-7; D call uncertain. This receptor was taken from a boy between 5 and 17 years old with moderate ulcerative colitis. CDR3 sequence (DNA): TGCGCCAGCTCTCCCGCCGGCCGAGGCGTCTACGAGCAGTACTTC. Amino acid sequence: CASSPAGRGVYEQYF.